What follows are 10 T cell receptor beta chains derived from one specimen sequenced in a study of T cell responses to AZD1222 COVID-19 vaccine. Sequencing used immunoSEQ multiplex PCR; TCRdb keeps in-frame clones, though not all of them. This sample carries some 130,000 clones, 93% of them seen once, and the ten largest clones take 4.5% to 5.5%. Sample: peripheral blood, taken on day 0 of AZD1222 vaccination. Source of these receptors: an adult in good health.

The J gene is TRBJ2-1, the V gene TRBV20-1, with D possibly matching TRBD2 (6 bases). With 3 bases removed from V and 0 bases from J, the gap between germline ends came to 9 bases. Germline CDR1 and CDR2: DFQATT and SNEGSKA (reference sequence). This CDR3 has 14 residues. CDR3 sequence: CSASGGNSYNEQFF. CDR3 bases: TGCAGTGCTAGTGGCGGGAACTCCTACAATGAGCAGTTCTTC.

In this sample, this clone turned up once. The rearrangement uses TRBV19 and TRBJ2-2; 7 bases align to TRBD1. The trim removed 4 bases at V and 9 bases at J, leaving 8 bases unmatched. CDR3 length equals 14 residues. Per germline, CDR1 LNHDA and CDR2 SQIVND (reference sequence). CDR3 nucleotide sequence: TGTGCCAGTAGTAGAGGCAGGGGGATGAGGGAGCTGTTTTTT. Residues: CASSRGRGMRELFF. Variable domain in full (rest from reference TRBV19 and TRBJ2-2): DGGITQSPKYLFRKEGQNVTLSCEQNLNHDAMYWYRQDPGQGLRLIYYSQIVNDFQKGDIAEGYSVSREKKESFPLTVTSAQKNPTAFYLCASSRGRGMRELFFGEGSRLTVL.

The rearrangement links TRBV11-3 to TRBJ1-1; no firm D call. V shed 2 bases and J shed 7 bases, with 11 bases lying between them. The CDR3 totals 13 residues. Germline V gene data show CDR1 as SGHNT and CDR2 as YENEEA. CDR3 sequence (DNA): TGTGCCAGCAGCTTAAATCAGGCGGGTGAAGCTTTCTTT. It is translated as CASSLNQAGEAFF.

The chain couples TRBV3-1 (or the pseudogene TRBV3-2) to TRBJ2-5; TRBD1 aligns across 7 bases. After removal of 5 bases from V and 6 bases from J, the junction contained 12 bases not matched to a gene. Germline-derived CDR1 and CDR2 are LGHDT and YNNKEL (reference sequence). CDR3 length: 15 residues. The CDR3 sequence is CASSISRGTVQTQYF. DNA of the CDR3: TGTGCCAGCAGCATAAGCAGGGGGACGGTACAGACCCAGTACTTC.

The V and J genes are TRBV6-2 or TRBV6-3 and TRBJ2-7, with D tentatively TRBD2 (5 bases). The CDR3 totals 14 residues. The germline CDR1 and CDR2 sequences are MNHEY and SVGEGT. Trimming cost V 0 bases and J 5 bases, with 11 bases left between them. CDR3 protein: CASSYSASPHEQYF. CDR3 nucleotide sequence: TGTGCCAGCAGTTACTCGGCTAGCCCCCACGAGCAGTACTTC.

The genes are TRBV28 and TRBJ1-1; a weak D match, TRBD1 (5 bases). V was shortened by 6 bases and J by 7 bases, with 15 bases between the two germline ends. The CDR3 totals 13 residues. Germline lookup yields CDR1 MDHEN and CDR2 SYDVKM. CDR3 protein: CASRFGGALEAFF. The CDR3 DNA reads TGTGCCAGCAGGTTTGGTGGGGCCCTTGAAGCTTTCTTT.

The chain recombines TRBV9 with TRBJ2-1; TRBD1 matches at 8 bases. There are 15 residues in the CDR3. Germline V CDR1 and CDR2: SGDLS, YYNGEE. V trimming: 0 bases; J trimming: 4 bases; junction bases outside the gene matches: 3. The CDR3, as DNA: TGTGCCAGCAGCGTAGACCAGGGGGCATACAATGAGCAGTTCTTC. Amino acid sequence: CASSVDQGAYNEQFF.

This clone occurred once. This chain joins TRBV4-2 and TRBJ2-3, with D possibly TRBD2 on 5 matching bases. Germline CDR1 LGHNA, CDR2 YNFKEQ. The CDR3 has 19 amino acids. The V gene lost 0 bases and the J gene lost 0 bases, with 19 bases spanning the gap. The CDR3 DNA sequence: TGTGCCAGCAGCCAAGATCCCAGCGGAACCTACTCTAGCACAGATACGCAGTATTTT. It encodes CASSQDPSGTYSSTDTQYF.

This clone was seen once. For the CDR3, the DNA is TGTGCCAGCAGCCCCAGCGGGAGCGACGAGCAGTACTTC. Its translation: CASSPSGSDEQYF. This chain links TRBV7-9 with TRBJ2-7; 8 bases are a match to TRBD2. Germline trimming cut 5 bases from V and 5 bases from J; bases unmatched to any gene: 5. CDR3 length equals 13 residues. Germline V gene sequence: CDR1 SEHNR, CDR2 FQNEAQ (reference sequence).

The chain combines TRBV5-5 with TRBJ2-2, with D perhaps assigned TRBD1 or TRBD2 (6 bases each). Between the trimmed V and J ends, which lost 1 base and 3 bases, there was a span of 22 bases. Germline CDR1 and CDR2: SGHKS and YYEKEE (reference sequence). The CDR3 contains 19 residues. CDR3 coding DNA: TGTGCCAGCAGCTTGAGGACAGCGGGTTGGGGCGAGTACACCGGGGAGCTGTTTTTT. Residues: CASSLRTAGWGEYTGELFF.